This T cell receptor beta chain was observed in a study of tissue T cells after allogeneic stem cell transplantation (dated 2022 in TCRdb). For context, the study as a whole: When multiple samples of a tissue existed, pathologist review of H&E sections prioritized samples with histologically apparent lymphocytes for sequencing. Using research autopsies of patients with and without GVHD, plus mouse models of GVHD, the study profiled TCR beta repertoires across many tissues. The human part of the study was a prospective observational study with no blinding and no randomization.

With respect to this clone: What antigen it recognizes has not been identified. No quality values exist for individual bases; no much larger clone is one base distant.

The protocol used for the library was the immunoSEQ multiplex PCR assay. TCRbeta CDR3 sequencing was performed at survey depth by Adaptive Biotechnologies, and CDR3 sequences, V/J genes, productive frequency and template counts were reported. Amplification of TCR beta CDR3 regions was performed from genomic DNA rather than from RNA. In the source study's methods: Pairwise repertoire overlap between tissues was quantified with Jensen-Shannon divergence, where 1 means complete divergence and 0 identical. Tissues were grouped by single-linkage agglomerative hierarchical clustering of pairwise JSD values, and the clustering results were shown as dendrograms. GLIPH2 was run on all patient samples with simulation_depth 1000, kmer_min_depth 3 and cdr3_length_cutoff 8, and groups with more than two unique CDR3s were retained. A standardized tissue-overlap score was calculated by extrapolating Jaccard GLIPH-group overlap across patients to a standard repertoire size of 1000 clones. Linear mixed-effect models, with tissue included as a fixed effect and individual included as a random effect, were used to assess associations of diversity with clinical or experimental variables. Here the immuneACCESS table is served through TCRdb, limited to in-frame sequences with V and J called. Missing clones are a known gap in these copies; in checked studies unresolved V genes cover under half, and the rest lacks a known reason. The V and J calls and clone size come from that table; D and trimming were worked out from the DNA. The table for this sample lists about 12,000 clones; about 73% of them were counted only once. Of the sample, under 15% falls within the top ten clones.

In the paper's terms, the time point label means: human tissue collected at research (rapid) autopsy. Three non-HCT comparator patients who had other cancers, at least five GI tract samples, and no known GI disease at death were chosen retrospectively. Autopsy tissues included GI sites from esophagus to rectum, liver, skin and lymphoid organs including spleen, after a median post-mortem interval of around 10 hours. Autopsy specimens were bisected, with one portion flash-frozen in liquid nitrogen and the remainder formalin-fixed, and GI outer muscle layers were removed. Genomic DNA was extracted from frozen tissues using the Mag-Bind Blood & Tissue DNA HDQ 96 Kit on a Chemagic 360 or the DNeasy Blood & Tissue Kit. Because of concern about red blood cell contamination, extracted DNA was further purified using the Genomic DNA Clean & Concentrator-25 kit. V gives up 5 bases and J gives up 1 base, and the segment between their germline ends measures 8 bases. The CDR3 runs 14 residues from the cysteine to the phenylalanine. The DNA shown is the 42-base CDR3, in frame from base 1. The germline V gene (reference sequence) yields SEHNR for CDR1 and FQNEAQ for CDR2.

Study-wide conclusions, independent of this receptor: No blood samples were available from the non-GVHD comparator patients. A small and clinically heterogeneous patient cohort was studied, and sampling depth was acknowledged as a limitation. Blood and spleen T cells captured only a limited portion of the TCR repertoire detected in tissues, in both patients and mice. Within patients, how anatomically similar tissues were was a major factor shaping TCR repertoire composition, regardless of disease or transplant status. Few T cell clones were found to be shared across patients, but shared repertoire signatures across patients were revealed in a tissue-specific fashion by motif-based clustering. Which tissue TCRs were alloreactive or antigen-specific was not determined in the study, and some of the clones might have been host cells that persisted.

Sequencing used tissue from the right colon, obtained at autopsy. The chain was built from TRBV7-9 and TRBJ2-2; TRBD2 is a possible D gene, resting on 5 matching bases. The TCR was taken from a woman aged 18 to 50 with breast cancer. The CDR3 sequence is CASSLSGNTGELFF. The DNA is TGTGCCAGCAGCCTGAGCGGGAACACCGGGGAGCTGTTTTTT.